This T cell receptor (beta chain) derives from a study of siplizumab effects on memory and regulatory T cells. Regarding this clone: The antigen is undetermined.

Every sample had 95,000 to 100,000 of its TCR templates assayed. Data came from immunoSEQ multiplex PCR; TCRdb stores just in-frame clones and leaves some out. This table has about 94,000 clones, 94% appearing once. The study's findings and limits: Many proliferating CD4+ or CD8+ clones remained unclassified. Roughly 75-96% of them could not be assigned either a naive or a memory phenotype. Naive T cells appeared more diverse than memory cells and seemed to be major alloresponse contributors.

With 7 bases removed from V and 6 bases from J, the gap between germline ends came to 8 bases. The CDR3 covers 11 residues. Germline-derived CDR1 and CDR2 are SGHAT and FQNNGV. The rearrangement uses TRBV11-2 and TRBJ2-3; D unresolved. This clonotype was obtained from a human donor in good health. Sample: non-Treg CD4+ T cells sorted from blood. Written as DNA, the CDR3 is TGTGCCAGCAAGTTAGGGGATACGCAGTATTTT. This sequence encodes CASKLGDTQYF.